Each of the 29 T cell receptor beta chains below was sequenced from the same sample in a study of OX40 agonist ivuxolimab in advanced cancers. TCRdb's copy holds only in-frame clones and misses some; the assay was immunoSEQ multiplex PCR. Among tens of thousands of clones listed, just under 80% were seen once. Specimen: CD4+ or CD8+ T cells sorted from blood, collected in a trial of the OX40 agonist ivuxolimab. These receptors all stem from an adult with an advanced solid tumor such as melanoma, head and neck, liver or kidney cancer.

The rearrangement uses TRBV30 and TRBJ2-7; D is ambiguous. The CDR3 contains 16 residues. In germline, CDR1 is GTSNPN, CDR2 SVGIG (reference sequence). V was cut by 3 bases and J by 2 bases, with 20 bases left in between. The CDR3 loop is CAWRHHSGLVAYEQYF. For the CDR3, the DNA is TGTGCCTGGAGGCACCATTCTGGGCTGGTTGCCTACGAGCAGTACTTC.

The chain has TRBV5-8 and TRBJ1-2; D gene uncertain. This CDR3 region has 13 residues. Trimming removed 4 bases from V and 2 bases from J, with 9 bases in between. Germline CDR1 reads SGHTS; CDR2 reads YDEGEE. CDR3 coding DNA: TGTGCCAGCAGCAGGGAATCCAACTATGGCTACACCTTC. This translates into CASSRESNYGYTF.

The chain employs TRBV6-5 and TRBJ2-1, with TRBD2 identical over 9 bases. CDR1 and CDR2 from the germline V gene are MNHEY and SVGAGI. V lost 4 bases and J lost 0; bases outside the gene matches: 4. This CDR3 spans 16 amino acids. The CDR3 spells CASSLAGVPSYNEQFF. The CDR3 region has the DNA TGTGCCAGCAGTTTAGCGGGAGTCCCCTCCTACAATGAGCAGTTCTTC.

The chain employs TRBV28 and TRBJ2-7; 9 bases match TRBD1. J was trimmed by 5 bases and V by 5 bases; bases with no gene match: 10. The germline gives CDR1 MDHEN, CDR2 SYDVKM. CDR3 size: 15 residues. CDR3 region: CASSIQQGAFDEQYF. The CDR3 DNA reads TGTGCCAGCAGTATACAACAGGGGGCATTCGACGAGCAGTACTTC.

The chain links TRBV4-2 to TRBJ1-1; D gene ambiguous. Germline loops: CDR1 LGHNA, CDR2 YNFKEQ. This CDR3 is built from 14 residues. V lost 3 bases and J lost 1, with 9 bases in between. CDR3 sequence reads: CASSQTNGNTEAFF. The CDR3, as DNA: TGTGCCAGCAGCCAGACGAACGGGAACACTGAAGCTTTCTTT.

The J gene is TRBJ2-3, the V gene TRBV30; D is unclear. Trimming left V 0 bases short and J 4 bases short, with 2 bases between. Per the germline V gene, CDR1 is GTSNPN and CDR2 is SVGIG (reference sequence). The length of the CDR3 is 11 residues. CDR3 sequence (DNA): TGTGCCTGGAGTGTATCAGATACGCAGTATTTT. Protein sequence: CAWSVSDTQYF.

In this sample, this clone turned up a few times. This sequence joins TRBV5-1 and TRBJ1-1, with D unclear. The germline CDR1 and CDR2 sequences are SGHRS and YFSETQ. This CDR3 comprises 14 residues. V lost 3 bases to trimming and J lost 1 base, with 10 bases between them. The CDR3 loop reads CASSWGGTNTEAFF. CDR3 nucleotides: TGCGCCAGCAGCTGGGGAGGAACGAACACTGAAGCTTTCTTT.

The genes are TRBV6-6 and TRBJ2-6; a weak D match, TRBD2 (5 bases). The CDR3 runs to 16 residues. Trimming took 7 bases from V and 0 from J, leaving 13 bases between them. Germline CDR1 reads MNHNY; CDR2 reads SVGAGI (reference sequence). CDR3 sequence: CASTEWESSGANVLTF. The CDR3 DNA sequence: TGTGCCAGCACAGAGTGGGAGAGCTCTGGGGCCAACGTCCTGACTTTC.

CDR3 residues: CASNLQGSTDTQYF. CDR3 bases: TGTGCCAGCAACCTACAGGGTAGCACAGATACGCAGTATTTT. The chain couples TRBV6-1 to TRBJ2-3; the D gene is possibly TRBD1 (6 bases). CDR1 and CDR2 from the germline V gene are MNHNS and SASEGT. The CDR3 totals 14 residues. Between the trimmed V and J ends, which lost 7 bases and 0 bases, there was a span of 11 bases.

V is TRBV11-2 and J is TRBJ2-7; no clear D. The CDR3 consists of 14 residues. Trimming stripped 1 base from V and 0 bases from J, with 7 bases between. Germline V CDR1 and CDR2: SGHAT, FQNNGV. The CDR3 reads CASSLGRLSYEQYF. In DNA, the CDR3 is TGTGCCAGCAGCTTAGGTCGGCTCTCCTACGAGCAGTACTTC.

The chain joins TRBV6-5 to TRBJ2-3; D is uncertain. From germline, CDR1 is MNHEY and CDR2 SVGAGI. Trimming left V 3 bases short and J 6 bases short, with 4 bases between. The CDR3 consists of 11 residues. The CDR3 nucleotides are TGTGCCAGCAGTTATATGGATACGCAGTATTTT. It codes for CASSYMDTQYF.

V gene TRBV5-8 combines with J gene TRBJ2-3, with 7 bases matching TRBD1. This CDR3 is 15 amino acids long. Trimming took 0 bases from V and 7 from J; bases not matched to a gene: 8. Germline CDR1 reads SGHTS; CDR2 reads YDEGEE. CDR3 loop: CASSLAGTQGNTQYF. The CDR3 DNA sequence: TGTGCCAGCAGCTTGGCAGGGACACAGGGGAATACGCAGTATTTT.

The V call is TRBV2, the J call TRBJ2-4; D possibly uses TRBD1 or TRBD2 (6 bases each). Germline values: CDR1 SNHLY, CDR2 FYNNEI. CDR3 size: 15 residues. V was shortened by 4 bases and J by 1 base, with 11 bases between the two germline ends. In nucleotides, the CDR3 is TGTGCCAGCAGTGGTTGGGGGGCGGCCAAAAACATTCAGTACTTC. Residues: CASSGWGAAKNIQYF. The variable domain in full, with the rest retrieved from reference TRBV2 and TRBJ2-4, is EPEVTQTPSHQVTQMGQEVILRCVPISNHLYFYWYRQILGQKVEFLVSFYNNEISEKSEIFDDQFSVERPDGSNFTLKIRSTKLEDSAMYFCASSGWGAAKNIQYFGAGTRLSVL.

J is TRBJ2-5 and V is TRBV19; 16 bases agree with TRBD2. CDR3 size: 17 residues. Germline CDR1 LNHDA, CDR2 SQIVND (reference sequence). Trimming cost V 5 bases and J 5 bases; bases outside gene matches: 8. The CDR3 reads CASSPGLAGGPRETQYF. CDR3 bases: TGTGCCAGTAGTCCGGGACTAGCGGGAGGGCCCCGCGAGACCCAGTACTTC.

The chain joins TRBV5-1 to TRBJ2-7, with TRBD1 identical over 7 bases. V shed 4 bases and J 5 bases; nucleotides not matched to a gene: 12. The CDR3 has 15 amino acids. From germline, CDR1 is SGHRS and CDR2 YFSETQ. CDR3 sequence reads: CASSIPRQGAHEQYF. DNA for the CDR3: TGCGCCAGCAGCATCCCTCGACAGGGCGCCCACGAGCAGTACTTC.

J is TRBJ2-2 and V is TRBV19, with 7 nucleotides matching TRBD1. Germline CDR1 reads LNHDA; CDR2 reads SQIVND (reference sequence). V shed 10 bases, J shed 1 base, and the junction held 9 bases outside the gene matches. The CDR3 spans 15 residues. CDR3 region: CATYPDRRNTGELFF. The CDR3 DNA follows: TGTGCCACGTACCCGGACAGGAGGAACACCGGGGAGCTGTTTTTT.

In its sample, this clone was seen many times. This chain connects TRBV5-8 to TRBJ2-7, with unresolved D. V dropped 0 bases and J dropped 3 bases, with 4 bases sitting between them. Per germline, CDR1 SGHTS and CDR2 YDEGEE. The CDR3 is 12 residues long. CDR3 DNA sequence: TGTGCCAGCAGCTTGGCCATCTACGAGCAGTACTTC. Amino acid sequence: CASSLAIYEQYF.

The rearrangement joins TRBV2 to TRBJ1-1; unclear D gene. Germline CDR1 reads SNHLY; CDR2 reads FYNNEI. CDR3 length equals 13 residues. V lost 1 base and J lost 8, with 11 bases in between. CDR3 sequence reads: CASSEGPKREAFF. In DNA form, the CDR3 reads TGTGCCAGCAGTGAAGGGCCTAAGCGAGAAGCTTTCTTT.

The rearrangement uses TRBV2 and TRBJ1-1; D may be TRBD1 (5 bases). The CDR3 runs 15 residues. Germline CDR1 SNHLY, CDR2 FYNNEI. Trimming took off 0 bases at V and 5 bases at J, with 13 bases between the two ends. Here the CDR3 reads CASSEARGSGTEAFF. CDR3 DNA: TGTGCCAGCAGTGAAGCGCGGGGGTCAGGAACTGAAGCTTTCTTT.

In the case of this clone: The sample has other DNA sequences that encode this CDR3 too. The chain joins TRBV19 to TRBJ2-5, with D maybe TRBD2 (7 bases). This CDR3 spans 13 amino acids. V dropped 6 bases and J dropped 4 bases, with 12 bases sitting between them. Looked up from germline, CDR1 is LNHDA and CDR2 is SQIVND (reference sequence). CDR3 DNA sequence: TGTGCCAGTAGGGAGGGAGGGGGAGAGACCCAGTACTTC. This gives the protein CASREGGGETQYF.

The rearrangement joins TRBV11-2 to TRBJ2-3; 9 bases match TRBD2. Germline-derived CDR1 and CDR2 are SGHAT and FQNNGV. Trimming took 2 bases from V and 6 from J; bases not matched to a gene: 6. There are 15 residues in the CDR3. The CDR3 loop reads CASSLRGGASDTQYF. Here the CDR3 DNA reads TGTGCCAGCAGCTTACGCGGGGGGGCGTCGGATACGCAGTATTTT.

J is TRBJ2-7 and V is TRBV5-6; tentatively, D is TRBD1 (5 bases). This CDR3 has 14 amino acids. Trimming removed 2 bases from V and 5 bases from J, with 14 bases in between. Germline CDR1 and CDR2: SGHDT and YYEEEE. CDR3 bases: TGTGCCAGCAGCTTACTGGACAAGTGGGACGAGCAGTACTTC. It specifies CASSLLDKWDEQYF. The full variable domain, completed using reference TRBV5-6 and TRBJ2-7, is DAGVTQSPTHLIKTRGQQVTLRCSPKSGHDTVSWYQQALGQGPQFIFQYYEEEERQRGNFPDRFSGHQFPNYSSELNVNALLLGDSALYLCASSLLDKWDEQYFGPGTRLTVT.

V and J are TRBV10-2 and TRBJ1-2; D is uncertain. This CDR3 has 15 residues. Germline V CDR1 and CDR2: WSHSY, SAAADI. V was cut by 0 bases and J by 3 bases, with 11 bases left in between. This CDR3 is CASSESGSGYYGYTF. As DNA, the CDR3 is TGCGCCAGCAGTGAGTCAGGTTCGGGGTACTATGGCTACACCTTC.

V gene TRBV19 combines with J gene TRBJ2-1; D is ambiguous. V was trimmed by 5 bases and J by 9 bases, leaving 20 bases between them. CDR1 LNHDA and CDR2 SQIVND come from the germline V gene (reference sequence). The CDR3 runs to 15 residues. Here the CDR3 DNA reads TGTGCCAGTAGTTCCCACGAACGTGTAGGCGGTGAGCAGTTCTTC. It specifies CASSSHERVGGEQFF.

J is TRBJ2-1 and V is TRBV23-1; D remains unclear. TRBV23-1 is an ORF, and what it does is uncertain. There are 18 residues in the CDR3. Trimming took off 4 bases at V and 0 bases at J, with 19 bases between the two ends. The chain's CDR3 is CASSPTSWTDSSYNEQFF. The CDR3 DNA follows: TGCGCCAGCAGTCCAACGTCTTGGACCGATAGCTCCTACAATGAGCAGTTCTTC.

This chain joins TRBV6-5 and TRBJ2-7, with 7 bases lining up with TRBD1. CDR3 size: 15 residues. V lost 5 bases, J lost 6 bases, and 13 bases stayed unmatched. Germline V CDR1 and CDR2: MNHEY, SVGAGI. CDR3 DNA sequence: TGTGCCAGCAGTGCCCCGACAGGGTCGTCGGTCGAGCAGTACTTC. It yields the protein CASSAPTGSSVEQYF.

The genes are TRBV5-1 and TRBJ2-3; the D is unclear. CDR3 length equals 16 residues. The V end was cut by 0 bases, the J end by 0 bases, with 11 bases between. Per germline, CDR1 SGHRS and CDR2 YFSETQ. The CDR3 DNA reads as TGCGCCAGCAGCTTGGGACAAACGCTTAGCACAGATACGCAGTATTTT. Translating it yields CASSLGQTLSTDTQYF.

CDR3 in DNA: TGCACCAGCAGCCATGCGACTAGCGGGGCCGAGTTCTTC. Encoded protein: CTSSHATSGAEFF. This sequence joins TRBV1 and TRBJ2-1; the table's TRBD2 call for D was not verified on the DNA. TRBV1 counts as a pseudogene. CDR3 length: 13 amino acids.

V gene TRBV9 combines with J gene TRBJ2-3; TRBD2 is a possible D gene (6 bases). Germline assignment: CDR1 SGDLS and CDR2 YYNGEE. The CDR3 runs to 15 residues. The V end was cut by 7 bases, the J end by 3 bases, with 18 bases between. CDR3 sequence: CASRGTGLGTDTQYF. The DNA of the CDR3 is TGTGCCAGCCGGGGGACCGGCTTGGGGACAGATACGCAGTATTTT.